These 10 T cell receptor beta chains were sequenced from one sample in a study of beta chain features in type 1 diabetes. TCRB transcripts that were expressed got sequenced, as all of the isolated RNA had been reverse transcribed. Profiled with immunoSEQ multiplex PCR; TCRdb holds only in-frame clones, not every one. Counted here are roughly 60,000 clones, around three fifths occurring once; the ten biggest clones make up 2% to 2.5%. The sequencing input was Tregs from blood. These receptors originate from a woman aged 18-29 years in good health.

The chain carries TRBV19 and TRBJ2-7, with D possibly being TRBD1 (5 bases). Per germline, CDR1 LNHDA and CDR2 SQIVND (reference sequence). The CDR3 extends over 14 amino acids. V shed 5 bases and J shed 0 bases, with 11 bases lying between them. CDR3 bases: TGTGCCAGTAGTCCCCGACAGAGCTCCTACGAGCAGTACTTC. Amino acids: CASSPRQSSYEQYF.

The gene calls are TRBV5-1 and TRBJ2-1; 8 bases are a match to TRBD1. The CDR3 extends over 16 amino acids. Looked up from germline, CDR1 is SGHRS and CDR2 is YFSETQ. With 0 bases clipped from V and 7 bases from J, the junction kept 9 bases outside the gene matches. The CDR3 DNA reads as TGCGCCAGCAGCTTGGCCCCAGGGGGCGCCCGGAATGAGCAGTTCTTC. Protein product: CASSLAPGGARNEQFF.

The genes are TRBV6-5 and TRBJ2-7; possibly TRBD2 for D (6 bases). This CDR3 is built from 15 residues. Germline V gives CDR1 MNHEY, CDR2 SVGAGI. Trimming pared 4 bases from V and 3 bases from J, leaving 16 bases between. For the CDR3, the DNA is TGTGCCAGCAGTTCCCACTCCTGGGGGGACTACGAGCAGTACTTC. Its translation: CASSSHSWGDYEQYF.

This chain uses TRBV29-1 with TRBJ2-7, with D possibly matching TRBD2 (6 bases). The length of the CDR3 is 14 residues. The V end lost 6 bases, the J end lost 3 bases, and 18 bases lay between the germline ends. Germline V gives CDR1 SQVTM, CDR2 ANQGSEA. In DNA, the CDR3 is TGCAGCGTCATTAGCGGAGTAAGAGGCTACGAGCAGTACTTC. Amino acids: CSVISGVRGYEQYF.

This clone has just a few counts. The V and J genes are TRBV5-1 and TRBJ1-1, with D possibly matching TRBD1 (6 bases). CDR1 is SGHRS, CDR2 YFSETQ, per germline. The CDR3 extends over 12 amino acids. The V end was cut by 5 bases, the J end by 5 bases, with 10 bases between. CDR3 nucleotide sequence: TGCGCCAGCAGGCTCCAGGGGACTGAAGCTTTCTTT. Translated, it gives CASRLQGTEAFF.

Only a few counts were recorded for this clone. The chain uses TRBV30 and TRBJ2-7; tentative D call: TRBD2 (5 bases). CDR3 length: 14 amino acids. V lost 3 bases, J lost 3 bases, and 15 bases lay in between. The germline V gene encodes CDR1 GTSNPN and CDR2 SVGIG (reference sequence). The DNA of the CDR3 is TGTGCCTGGAGACGGCGGGTGCCCAGCTACGAGCAGTACTTC. Amino acid sequence: CAWRRRVPSYEQYF.

This clone was seen only a few times. This rearrangement joins TRBV4-1 to TRBJ2-7, with D perhaps matching TRBD1 (6 bases). Trimming removed 1 base at V and 3 bases at J, with 13 bases between. The germline V gene encodes CDR1 MGHRA and CDR2 YSYEKL. This CDR3 region has 15 residues. CDR3 loop: CASSQVLGQNYEQYF. CDR3 DNA sequence: TGCGCCAGCAGCCAAGTGCTCGGACAGAACTACGAGCAGTACTTC.

The chain has TRBV12-1 and TRBJ1-1. TRBV12-1 is given as a pseudogene. The CDR3 spans 13 residues. This chain's CDR3 is CASSRSCVTEAFF. The DNA of the CDR3 is TGTGCCAGCAGCCGTTCCTGCGTGACTGAAGCTTTCTTT.

The table lists this clone with a few counts. The DNA for the CDR3 is TGTGCCAGCTCTGGAGGGGGCCCGAACACTGAAGCTTTCTTT. Translation: CASSGGGPNTEAFF. The rearrangement joins TRBV18 to TRBJ1-1, with 7 bases that match TRBD1. Germline assignment: CDR1 KGHSH and CDR2 LQKENI. The trim removed 6 bases at V and 1 base at J, leaving 5 bases unmatched. The CDR3 is 14 amino acids.

This chain connects TRBV7-2 to TRBJ2-5, with D tentatively TRBD1 (8 bases). Germline-derived CDR1 and CDR2 are SGHTA and FQGNSA. The CDR3 has 15 amino acids. Trimming left V 5 bases short and J 5 bases short, with 18 bases between. The CDR3 DNA reads TGTGCCAGCAGCCCGCGACAGGGGAGGGTGGAGACCCAGTACTTC. Amino acids: CASSPRQGRVETQYF.